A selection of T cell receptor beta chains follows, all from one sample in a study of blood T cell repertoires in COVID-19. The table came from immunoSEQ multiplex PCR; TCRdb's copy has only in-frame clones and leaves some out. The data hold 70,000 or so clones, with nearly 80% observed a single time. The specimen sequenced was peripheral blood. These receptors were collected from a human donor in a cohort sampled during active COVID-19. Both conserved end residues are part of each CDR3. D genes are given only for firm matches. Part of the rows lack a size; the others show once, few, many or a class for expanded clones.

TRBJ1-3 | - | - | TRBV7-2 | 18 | TGTGCCAGCAGCCCTCACGCCGGCGGGGGGGCCTCTGGAAACACCATATATTTT | CASSPHAGGGASGNTIYF
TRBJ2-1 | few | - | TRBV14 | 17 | TGTGCCAGCAGCCAAAGGCCAGGCCTCAGCTCCTACAATGAGCAGTTCTTC | CASSQRPGLSSYNEQFF
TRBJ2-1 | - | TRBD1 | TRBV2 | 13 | TGTGCCAGCAGAGACAGGGTATCCAATGAGCAGTTCTTC | CASRDRVSNEQFF
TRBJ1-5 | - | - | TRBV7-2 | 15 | TGTGCCAGCAGCTTATGGTTGGCGGGCAATCAGCCCCAGCATTTT | CASSLWLAGNQPQHF
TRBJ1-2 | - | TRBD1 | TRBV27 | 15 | TGTGCCAGCAGCTTAGGTCGTACAGGGGTATATGGCTACACCTTC | CASSLGRTGVYGYTF
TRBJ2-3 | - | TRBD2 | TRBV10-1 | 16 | TGCGCCAGCAGTGACTCCGGACTAGCGAGCACAGATACGCAGTATTTT | CASSDSGLASTDTQYF
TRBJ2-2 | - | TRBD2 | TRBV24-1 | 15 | TGTGCCACCAGTGACCAGCGGGAGCACACCGGGGAGCTGTTTTTT | CATSDQREHTGELFF
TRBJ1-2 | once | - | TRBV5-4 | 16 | TGTGCCAGCAGCTTCATCGGTGGGGGCGGGGGTTATGGCTACACCTTC | CASSFIGGGGGYGYTF
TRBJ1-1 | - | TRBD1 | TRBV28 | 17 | TGTGCCAGCAGCCCAAGGACAGGGACTTCTTCTAACACTGAAGCTTTCTTT | CASSPRTGTSSNTEAFF
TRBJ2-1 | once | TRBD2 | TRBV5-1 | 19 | TGCGCCAGCGGCTTCGTCTCGGGACTAGCGGGAATCTCCTACAATGAGCAGTTCTTC | CASGFVSGLAGISYNEQFF
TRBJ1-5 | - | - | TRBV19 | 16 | TGTGCCAGTACCCTGGACAGCCCGGTAGTGGGACAGCCCCAGCATTTT | CASTLDSPVVGQPQHF
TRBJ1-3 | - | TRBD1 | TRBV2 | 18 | TGTGCCAGCAGCGAAACCCCGGGACAGGGCCGGGGGGGAAACACCATATATTTT | CASSETPGQGRGGNTIYF